This T cell receptor (beta chain) was sequenced in a study of OX40 agonist ivuxolimab in advanced cancers. TCRdb's table, derived via immunoSEQ multiplex PCR, lists solely in-frame clones and lacks some. The sample lists around 57,000 clones, 82% occurring once. Concerning this clone itself: As yet, its antigen is unknown.

Germline V gene lookup returns CDR1 MNHNS and CDR2 SASEGT. This CDR3 has 14 amino acids. Study-level points and caveats: CD8+ T cells averaged more expanded clones than CD4+.

The clonotype originates from an adult with an advanced solid tumor such as melanoma, head and neck, liver or kidney cancer. Material: CD4+ or CD8+ T cells sorted from blood, obtained in a trial of the OX40 agonist ivuxolimab. V and J are TRBV6-1 and TRBJ2-5, with TRBD2 as a possible D gene (5 bases). Judging by the DNA end, TRBJ2-7 fits better; the J call may be wrong. This CDR3 is CASSVAISAYEQYF. In DNA, the CDR3 is TGTGCCAGCAGTGTAGCGATTAGCGCCTACGAGCAGTACTTC.